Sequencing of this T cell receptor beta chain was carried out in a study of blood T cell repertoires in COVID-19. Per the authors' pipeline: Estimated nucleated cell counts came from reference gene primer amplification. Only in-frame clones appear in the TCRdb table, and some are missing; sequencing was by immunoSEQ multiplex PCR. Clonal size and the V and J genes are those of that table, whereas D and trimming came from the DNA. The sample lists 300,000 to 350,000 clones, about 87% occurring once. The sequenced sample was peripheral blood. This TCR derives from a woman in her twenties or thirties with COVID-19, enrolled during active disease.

The CDR3 spells CASSLVGPTDTQYF. The CDR3 coding sequence is TGTGCCAGCAGCTTAGTGGGGCCCACAGATACGCAGTATTTT. V usage is TRBV7-2 and J usage is TRBJ2-3, with D possibly matching TRBD1 (5 bases). Germline-derived CDR1 and CDR2 are SGHTA and FQGNSA. The CDR3 totals 14 residues. Trimming took off 1 base at V and 2 bases at J, with 7 bases between the two ends.